A selection of T cell receptor beta chains follows, all from one sample in a study of control samples from healthy donors and cancer patients. Generated by immunoSEQ multiplex PCR, the TCRdb table keeps only in-frame clones and is missing some. The repertoire holds about 150,000 clones, over 85% seen once, with roughly 5.5% in the top ten. The sequencing input was blood. The receptors here all came from a man aged 18 to 35 in good health. Each CDR3 is given with its conserved first and last residue. The D gene is left open where the match is weak. Clone size appears in some rows only: once, few, many, or a class for an expanded clone.

-	TRBV7-2	TRBJ1-4	-	TGTGCCAGCAGCTTAGTTAGGGTCGGGAATGAAAAACTGTTTTTT	CASSLVRVGNEKLFF
-	TRBV11-2	TRBJ1-2	-	TGTGCCAGCAGCTTAGCGGTAGGGCTATCTAACTATGGCTACACCTTC	CASSLAVGLSNYGYTF
-	TRBV4-1	TRBJ1-3	-	TGCGCCAGCAGCCAAGGGGAGAACTCTGGAAACACCATATATTTT	CASSQGENSGNTIYF
-	TRBV27	TRBJ1-3	-	TGTGCCAGCGGGACATCTGGAAACACCATATATTTT	CASGTSGNTIYF
-	TRBV3-1/TRBV3-2	TRBJ2-7	-	TGTGCCAGCAGCCAAGAAATTGGGACGTCGTCCTACGAGCAGTACTTC	CASSQEIGTSSYEQYF
-	TRBV5-4	TRBJ1-4	-	TGTGCCAGCAGCTTGGGGCAGACAACTAATGAAAAACTGTTTTTT	CASSLGQTTNEKLFF
TRBD2	TRBV6-5	TRBJ2-7	-	TGTGCCAGCAGTACCGGACTAGCGTGGTACGAGCAGTACTTC	CASSTGLAWYEQYF
-	TRBV7-9	TRBJ1-1	-	TGTGCCAGCAGCCAGGGGCGAGGTCTGAATGAAGCTTTCTTT	CASSQGRGLNEAFF
-	TRBV28	TRBJ2-1	-	TGTGCCAGCACCTGGGGCGGGCAAGGTGAGCAGTTCTTC	CASTWGGQGEQFF
TRBD2	TRBV19	TRBJ2-7	-	TGTGCCAGTAGTCGGGGGGACGAGCAGTACTTC	CASSRGDEQYF
-	TRBV6-6	TRBJ1-1	-	TGTGCCAGCAGTCTCGGGACATTGAACACTGAAGCTTTCTTT	CASSLGTLNTEAFF
-	TRBV19	TRBJ1-1	-	TGTGCCAGTAGTATAATGAGGGGACAAAGTGAAGCTTTCTTT	CASSIMRGQSEAFF
-	TRBV19	TRBJ2-1	-	TGTGCCAGTGGCCGGGGGAGGGTAGGGGGTGAGCAGTTCTTC	CASGRGRVGGEQFF
-	TRBV27	TRBJ1-2	once	TGTGCCAGCAGTTTAACGGGACAATGGGGCTATGGCTACACCTTC	CASSLTGQWGYGYTF
-	TRBV29-1	TRBJ2-1	-	TGCAGCGTTGATCAGTCCAATGAGCAGTTCTTC	CSVDQSNEQFF
-	TRBV5-1	TRBJ1-1	-	TGCGCCAGCAGCTTGACTAGGGGTATGGAAGCTTTCTTT	CASSLTRGMEAFF
TRBD1	TRBV6-5	TRBJ2-3	once	TGTGCCACCCGCAGGGGGTCCTTCACAGATACGCAGTATTTT	CATRRGSFTDTQYF
-	TRBV7-9	TRBJ2-1	-	TGTGCCAGCAGCTTAGGGACGAGGATACAGTTCTTC	CASSLGTRIQFF
-	TRBV29-1	TRBJ2-7	-	TGCAGCGGAGCAGTGGGCGCCTACGAGCAGTACTTC	CSGAVGAYEQYF
-	TRBV30	TRBJ2-7	once	TGTGCCTGGAGGACAGGCTACTCCTACGAGCAGTACTTC	CAWRTGYSYEQYF
-	TRBV9	TRBJ1-3	-	TGTGCCAGCAGCGAAGCCCCAGGAAACACCATATATTTT	CASSEAPGNTIYF
-	TRBV7-2	TRBJ2-3	-	TGTGCCAGCAGCTTAGCGCGAAGGGGTACAGATACGCAGTATTTT	CASSLARRGTDTQYF
-	TRBV3-1/TRBV3-2	TRBJ1-5	few	TGTGCCAGCAGCCAATTCCTCGGGAGCAATCAGCCCCAGCATTTT	CASSQFLGSNQPQHF
-	TRBV6-5	TRBJ1-5	-	TGTGCCAGCAGAACGACAGGTATTAGCAATCAGCCCCAGCATTTT	CASRTTGISNQPQHF
-	TRBV5-1	TRBJ1-2	-	TGCGCCAGCAGCTTGGATGCGACAGGATATGGCTACACCTTC	CASSLDATGYGYTF
-	TRBV24-1	TRBJ2-3	-	TGTGCCACCAGTGATAGCTGGGGCCGGGATACGCAGTATTTT	CATSDSWGRDTQYF
TRBD1	TRBV5-6	TRBJ2-6	-	TGTGCCAGCAGCTCCGGGACAGGGGGCTCCTCTGGGGCCAACGTCCTGACTTTC	CASSSGTGGSSGANVLTF
-	TRBV5-1	TRBJ1-3	-	TGCGCCAGCAGCTTAGCTGGAAACACCATATATTTT	CASSLAGNTIYF
-	TRBV10-3	TRBJ1-6	once	TGTGCCATCAGCGAACAGGGATCCTATAATTCACCCCTCCACTTT	CAISEQGSYNSPLHF
-	TRBV10-3	TRBJ1-3	-	TGTGCCATCAGTGATGTTTTTCGCTCTGGAAACACCATATATTTT	CAISDVFRSGNTIYF
TRBD1	TRBV5-8	TRBJ1-1	-	TGTGCCAGCAGCGCCAGACAGGGGGAGAGGGACACTGAAGCTTTCTTT	CASSARQGERDTEAFF
-	TRBV7-8	TRBJ1-6	-	TGTGCCAGCAAACTGACGCGGGGCGAGGTGAATTCACCCCTCCACTTT	CASKLTRGEVNSPLHF
-	TRBV28	TRBJ2-2	-	TGTGCCAGCAGTTTAGTGGCACCCACCGGGGAGCTGTTTTTT	CASSLVAPTGELFF
-	TRBV7-9	TRBJ1-6	few	TGTGCCAGCAGCTTGGCCAGGCTAGGTTCACCCCTCCACTTT	CASSLARLGSPLHF
-	TRBV13	TRBJ2-1	-	TGTGCCAGCAGCTTGGACTTTAACAATGAGCAGTTCTTC	CASSLDFNNEQFF
-	TRBV19	TRBJ1-2	-	TGTGCCAGTAGCCCGGGACGGAACTATGGCTACACCTTC	CASSPGRNYGYTF